The 17 T cell receptor beta chains listed next were all sequenced from one sample in a study of T cells in Graves' hyperthyroidism and ophthalmopathy. RNA transcripts yielded amplified TCR beta CDR3 regions. An initial round of RT-PCR targeting the TCR CDR3 relied on the HTBI primer set. TCRdb reprocessed the multiplex PCR reads with MiXCR, giving one entry per CDR3 protein. The sample lists approximately 380,000 distinct CDR3 sequences; about 18% were seen once. Sequencing used blood. The receptors were sampled from a man younger than 30 with Graves' ophthalmopathy.

The rearrangement joins TRBV7-9 to TRBJ2-1; D not resolved. The V gene lost 6 bases and the J gene lost 4 bases, with 19 bases spanning the gap. The germline V gene has CDR1 SEHNR and CDR2 FQNEAQ (reference sequence). The CDR3 has 16 amino acids. The CDR3, as DNA: TGTGCCAGCAGTCATACAGAAACAAAAGATTACAATGAGCAGTTCTTC. Translating gives CASSHTETKDYNEQFF.

The J gene is TRBJ2-7, the V gene TRBV12-3 or TRBV12-4; weak D call: TRBD2 (5 bases). The CDR3 loop spans 14 amino acids. Trimming left V 8 bases short and J 0 bases short, with 14 bases between. CDR3: CASGLRGPSYEQYF. The DNA of the CDR3 is TGTGCCAGCGGGTTGCGCGGGCCCTCCTACGAGCAGTACTTC.

CDR3 bases: TGTGCCACAGTAATCTCCCCTCGGGCCAAAAACATTCAGTACTTC. Translated: CATVISPRAKNIQYF. The chain couples TRBV19 to TRBJ2-4; no reliable D call. The CDR3 is 15 amino acids. The V gene lost 10 bases and the J gene lost 1 base, with 17 bases spanning the gap. CDR1 is LNHDA, CDR2 SQIVND, per germline (reference sequence).

This clonotype has at least ten counts. The CDR3 region is CASSLAGTGNYGYTF. CDR3 sequence (DNA): TGCGCCAGCAGCTTGGCGGGGACGGGTAACTATGGCTACACCTTC. The chain has TRBV5-1 and TRBJ1-2, with D possibly matching TRBD1 (5 bases). Germline values: CDR1 SGHRS, CDR2 YFSETQ. V shed 0 bases and J shed 1 base, with 10 bases lying between them. The CDR3 contains 15 residues. The whole variable domain, filled in from reference TRBV5-1 and TRBJ1-2, reads KAGVTQTPRYLIKTRGQQVTLSCSPISGHRSVSWYQQTPGQGLQFLFEYFSETQRNKGNFPGRFSGRQFSNSRSEMNVSTLELGDSALYLCASSLAGTGNYGYTFGSGTRLTVV.

The chain uses TRBV7-3 and TRBJ1-2, with 9 positions matching TRBD1. The V gene's germline CDR1 is SGHTA and CDR2 FQGTGA. CDR3 length: 14 amino acids. The junction had 7 bases not matched to a gene; V was cut back by 5 bases and J by 6 bases. The CDR3 sequence: CASSRDRGNDGYTF. CDR3 in DNA: TGTGCCAGCAGCCGTGACAGGGGGAATGATGGCTACACCTTC.

The chain couples TRBV10-3 to TRBJ1-1; no definite D call. The CDR3 contains 13 residues. Trimming took 2 bases from V and 0 from J, leaving 4 bases between them. Germline V gene sequence: CDR1 ENHRY, CDR2 SYGVKD. The CDR3 loop is CAISEGLNTEAFF. DNA for the CDR3: TGTGCCATCAGTGAGGGGCTGAACACTGAAGCTTTCTTT.

This sequence joins TRBV7-9 and TRBJ2-5; D gene uncertain. Per the germline V gene, CDR1 is SEHNR and CDR2 is FQNEAQ (reference sequence). V lost 3 bases to trimming and J lost 4 bases, with 15 bases between them. This CDR3 region has 15 residues. The CDR3 nucleotides are TGTGCCAGCAGCTTCTACCCGAAGGTGGGAGAGACCCAGTACTTC. Encoded protein: CASSFYPKVGETQYF.

This clonotype was seen ten or more times. This sequence joins TRBV2 and TRBJ2-7; no definite D call. The germline gives CDR1 SNHLY, CDR2 FYNNEI. The V end was cut by 8 bases, the J end by 0 bases, with 17 bases between. The CDR3 extends over 15 amino acids. This chain's CDR3 is CASAGGPKSSYEQYF. The CDR3 region has the DNA TGTGCCAGCGCTGGTGGGCCGAAGAGCTCCTACGAGCAGTACTTC.

The table lists this clonotype with many counts. The chain links TRBV5-1 to TRBJ2-1, with 7 bases that match TRBD2. V was clipped by 0 bases and J by 4 bases; unmatched bases: 4. Germline CDR1 reads SGHRS; CDR2 reads YFSETQ. The CDR3 consists of 15 residues. The CDR3 DNA reads TGCGCCAGCAGCTTGGGTAGCGGGCCATACAATGAGCAGTTCTTC. Amino acid sequence: CASSLGSGPYNEQFF.

The chain links TRBV5-1 to TRBJ2-5; 9 positions agree with TRBD1. Germline lookup yields CDR1 SGHRS and CDR2 YFSETQ. Unmatched junction bases numbered 8, after V lost 2 bases and J lost 6 bases. CDR3 length equals 15 residues. The DNA for the CDR3 is TGCGCCAGCAGCTTCCGGACAGGGGAGGTGAAGACCCAGTACTTC. Encoded protein: CASSFRTGEVKTQYF.

This clonotype was observed a handful of times. This chain connects TRBV7-9 to TRBJ2-1; D uncertain. V lost 5 bases and J 8 bases, leaving 10 bases between the germline ends. This CDR3 has 12 amino acids. CDR1 is SEHNR, CDR2 FQNEAQ, per germline (reference sequence). As DNA, the CDR3 is TGTGCCAGCAGCCTGACACGAGATGAGCAGTTCTTC. It encodes CASSLTRDEQFF.

This clonotype was found many times. This sequence joins TRBV7-9 and TRBJ1-2; 9 bases map to TRBD1. The CDR3 runs 18 residues. The V and J ends lost 4 bases and 3 bases, in that order; junction bases with no gene match: 15. In germline, CDR1 is SEHNR, CDR2 FQNEAQ (reference sequence). In DNA form, the CDR3 reads TGTGCCAGCAGCTCCCGTCCCCGGACAGGGGAGGGTGACTATGGCTACACCTTC. It specifies CASSSRPRTGEGDYGYTF.

This clonotype was detected ten times or more. This rearrangement joins TRBV7-3 to TRBJ2-7; perhaps TRBD2 as D (7 bases). This CDR3 spans 15 amino acids. The germline CDR1 and CDR2 sequences are SGHTA and FQGTGA. The ends were cut back, 4 bases at V and 3 bases at J, with 16 bases in the middle. The CDR3 DNA reads TGTGCCAGCAGCTCCGGAGGGGGAGGGGGCTACGAGCAGTACTTC. Translated, it gives CASSSGGGGGYEQYF.

The CDR3 nucleotides are TGTGCCAGCAGTTACTCGAAAGTGGGGGGCGCTCTAGCCAAAAACATTCAGTACTTC. Translation: CASSYSKVGGALAKNIQYF. The chain uses TRBV6-5 and TRBJ2-4; D is tentatively TRBD1 or TRBD2 (6 bases each). With 0 bases removed from V and 0 bases from J, the gap between germline ends came to 18 bases. Germline CDR1 MNHEY, CDR2 SVGAGI. The CDR3 runs to 19 residues.

The genes are TRBV6-2 or TRBV6-3 and TRBJ2-1; 7 positions agree with TRBD1. The CDR3 is 13 amino acids. The V and J ends lost 5 bases and 5 bases, in that order; junction bases with no gene match: 3. The germline CDR1 and CDR2 sequences are MNHEY and SVGEGT. The CDR3 spells CASSPTGNNEQFF. DNA of the CDR3: TGTGCCAGCAGTCCGACAGGGAACAATGAGCAGTTCTTC.

This clonotype was seen many times. V gene TRBV11-2 combines with J gene TRBJ2-5, with D perhaps TRBD1 (6 bases). V was pared by 1 base and J by 4 bases, with 16 bases between. The CDR3 is 16 amino acids. Germline CDR1 and CDR2: SGHAT and FQNNGV. CDR3 in amino acids: CASSLVRTPRGETQYF. The CDR3 bases are TGTGCCAGCAGCTTAGTTAGGACCCCCAGGGGAGAGACCCAGTACTTC. The entire variable domain, with the rest obtained from reference TRBV11-2 and TRBJ2-5, is as follows: EAGVAQSPRYKIIEKRQSVAFWCNPISGHATLYWYQQILGQGPKLLIQFQNNGVVDDSQLPKDRFSAERLKGVDSTLKIQPAKLEDSAVYLCASSLVRTPRGETQYFGPGTRLLVL.

This clonotype was counted a few times. This chain joins TRBV29-1 and TRBJ2-6; D ambiguous. The germline V gene has CDR1 SQVTM and CDR2 ANQGSEA. CDR3 length: 16 residues. V shed 0 bases and J shed 0 bases, with 9 bases lying between them. The CDR3 nucleotides are TGCAGCGTTGAAGATTTTGCCGGCTCTGGGGCCAACGTCCTGACTTTC. It specifies CSVEDFAGSGANVLTF.